The rows below give T cell receptor beta chains drawn from one sample of a study of T cell responses to AZD1222 COVID-19 vaccine. This table comes from immunoSEQ multiplex PCR, and its TCRdb copy is limited to in-frame clones, with some not included. The sample yields some 140,000 clones, 84% seen once. The starting material was peripheral blood, obtained on day 0 of AZD1222 vaccination. The source is an adult in good health. Both conserved end residues are part of each CDR3. D genes are given only for firm matches. Not all rows give a size; the values are once, few, many and, for expanded clones, a class.

j_gene	d_gene	abundance	v_gene	CDR3nt	CDR3aa
TRBJ1-2	TRBD1	-	TRBV6-5	TGTGCCAGCAGCCGCGATGAAGGGGGCCGGAGAACCTTC	CASSRDEGGRRTF
TRBJ1-2	-	few	TRBV6-5	TGTGCCAGCAGCCAAAGTCAGGGAGCCTATGGCTACACCTTC	CASSQSQGAYGYTF
TRBJ1-1	-	-	TRBV7-9	TGTGCCAGCAGCTTAGCAAGTTCGGGGCAAGTTGGTGGAGCTTTCTTT	CASSLASSGQVGGAFF
TRBJ1-2	TRBD1	-	TRBV6-5	TGTGCCAGCAGTCCAGGGGGCAACTATGGCTACACCTTC	CASSPGGNYGYTF
TRBJ2-1	TRBD1	-	TRBV4-2	TGTGCCAGCAGCCCCGGGACAGGGGCGCCTTTGGATGAGCAGTTCTTC	CASSPGTGAPLDEQFF
TRBJ1-1	TRBD1	-	TRBV6-5	TGTGCCAGCAGACGGGACAGGGGGACGACTGAAGCTTTCTTT	CASRRDRGTTEAFF
TRBJ1-4	-	-	TRBV25-1	TGTGCCAGCAGTGAGCCCGGGCCGCCTAATGAAAAACTGTTTTTT	CASSEPGPPNEKLFF
TRBJ1-2	-	-	TRBV6-5	TGTGCCACCTTCTTGGGGGGAGATGGCTACACCTTC	CATFLGGDGYTF
TRBJ2-1	TRBD1	once	TRBV27	TGTGCCACCTGGACAGGGTATGAGCAGTTCTTC	CATWTGYEQFF
TRBJ1-2	TRBD1	few	TRBV6-5	TGTGCCAGCAGTAAGACAGGGGGCGGTCGGGACTACACCTTC	CASSKTGGGRDYTF
TRBJ2-7	TRBD1	once	TRBV5-1	TGCGCCAGCAGCTTGGCCTCGGGGACAGGGGGAGAGCAGTACTTC	CASSLASGTGGEQYF
TRBJ1-1	-	-	TRBV27	TGTGCCAGCAGTTTATATAGCGGCAGGAAGGCCACTGAAGCTTTCTTT	CASSLYSGRKATEAFF
TRBJ2-5	TRBD2	-	TRBV7-9	TGTGCCAGCAGCTTCGAGCTGAGCGGGGGGACGAAGACCCAGTACTTC	CASSFELSGGTKTQYF
TRBJ1-6	-	-	TRBV19	TGTGCCAGTAGTACGATCGGACAAGGAGATTCACCCCTCCACTTT	CASSTIGQGDSPLHF
TRBJ1-3	-	-	TRBV5-6	TGTGCCAGCAGCTTGGGGGGAAACACCATATATTTT	CASSLGGNTIYF
TRBJ1-2	-	-	TRBV3-1/TRBV3-2	TGTGCCAGCAGCCAAACAGTTTCCTCCTATGGCTACACCTTC	CASSQTVSSYGYTF
TRBJ2-7	-	once	TRBV28	TGTGCCAGTGAGGGCGTTCGGTACGAGCAGTACTTC	CASEGVRYEQYF
TRBJ1-5	TRBD1	-	TRBV11-3	TGTGCCAGCAGCTTAGACCCCCTTCATAGTGAGGGGGCCCATAATCAGCCCCAGCATTTT	CASSLDPLHSEGAHNQPQHF
TRBJ2-1	TRBD2	-	TRBV2	TGTGCCAGCCGCTTGAACCCGGGACTACCCCAGGATGAGCAGTTCTTC	CASRLNPGLPQDEQFF
TRBJ1-1	-	-	TRBV6-6	TGTGCCAGCACCGGCCCAAGTAGCACTGAAGCTTTCTTT	CASTGPSSTEAFF
TRBJ2-7	-	once	TRBV18	TGTGCCAGCTCAACGACTCAGGGGCGAGCCCTCGAGCAGTACTTC	CASSTTQGRALEQYF
TRBJ1-2	-	-	TRBV11-2	TGTGCCAGCAGCTTACAAGGGCTTCGTGGCTACACCTTC	CASSLQGLRGYTF
TRBJ2-7	-	-	TRBV18	TGTGCCAGCTCACCACGAGGTCAAAACGAGCAGTACTTC	CASSPRGQNEQYF
TRBJ1-2	-	-	TRBV20-1	TGCAGTGCTAGTAGGCAGACCCCTCGGGGCTATGGCTACACCTTC	CSASRQTPRGYGYTF
TRBJ1-2	-	-	TRBV7-8	TGTGCCAGCAGCTTATTTGAGGGAAGCTATGGCTACACCTTC	CASSLFEGSYGYTF
TRBJ1-1	-	-	TRBV6-5	TGTGCCAGCAGTTTAGTTATGAACACTGAAGCTTTCTTT	CASSLVMNTEAFF
TRBJ2-7	-	-	TRBV7-9	TGTGCCAGCAGCCCAGGGGGGGCCTACGAGCAGTACTTC	CASSPGGAYEQYF
TRBJ1-1	-	-	TRBV18	TGTGCCAGCTCACCAGGGCTGAACACTGAAGCTTTCTTT	CASSPGLNTEAFF
TRBJ2-7	-	-	TRBV13	TGTGCCAGCAGCTTCGGGACTCTCGAGCAGTACTTC	CASSFGTLEQYF
TRBJ1-1	-	once	TRBV7-8	TGTGCCAGCAGCCTACTAAACGAGATGAACACTGAAGCTTTCTTT	CASSLLNEMNTEAFF
TRBJ2-6	-	-	TRBV5-8	TGTGCCAGCAGCAGTAAACCGGGACTTGTTACTGGGGCCAACGTCCTGACTTTC	CASSSKPGLVTGANVLTF
TRBJ1-3	-	-	TRBV30	TGTGCCTGGAGTCCCTATTCTGGAAACACCATATATTTT	CAWSPYSGNTIYF
TRBJ2-1	-	-	TRBV5-6	TGTGCCAGCAGCCAACCCAGGGTCCCTGAGCAGTTCTTC	CASSQPRVPEQFF
TRBJ1-4	-	-	TRBV5-1	TGCGCCAGCAGCTTGGATGGGGCAACTAATGAAAAACTGTTTTTT	CASSLDGATNEKLFF
TRBJ2-1	TRBD1	-	TRBV7-3	TGTGCCAGCAGCTTGGACAGGGGTGCCGGCAATGAGCAGTTCTTC	CASSLDRGAGNEQFF
TRBJ2-2	TRBD1	once	TRBV18	TGTGCCAGCTCACCGCAAGGGACAGGGGGTACCGGGGAGCTGTTTTTT	CASSPQGTGGTGELFF
TRBJ2-3	-	-	TRBV2	TGTGCCAGCAGCGAAGGTGGCAGGCCTTCTAGCACAGATACGCAGTATTTT	CASSEGGRPSSTDTQYF
TRBJ1-1	-	-	TRBV9	TGTGCCAGCAGCGTAGGAGGGACTGAAGCTTTCTTT	CASSVGGTEAFF
TRBJ2-7	-	-	TRBV28	TGTGCCAGCAAGGGCCCGCAGGGCTACGAGCAGTACTTC	CASKGPQGYEQYF
TRBJ1-3	-	once	TRBV9	TGTGCCAGCAGCGAACAGGGTAGTGGAAACACCATATATTTT	CASSEQGSGNTIYF
TRBJ2-7	TRBD2	-	TRBV11-2	TGTGCCAGCAGCATAGGGACTAGCGGGACCTACGAGCAGTACTTC	CASSIGTSGTYEQYF
TRBJ2-3	TRBD1	-	TRBV27	TGTGCCAGCAACAACAGGGGTAGTACAGATACGCAGTATTTT	CASNNRGSTDTQYF
TRBJ2-7	TRBD1	-	TRBV6-5	TGTGCCATCAGCCAGCCGGGACAGAGCTACGAGCAGTACTTC	CAISQPGQSYEQYF
TRBJ1-1	-	-	TRBV3-1/TRBV3-2	TGTGCCAGCAGCCAAAGGGCCTGGACATCCAAGGCCACTGAAGCTTTCTTT	CASSQRAWTSKATEAFF
TRBJ2-5	TRBD2	-	TRBV7-8	TGTGCCAGCAGCTTCGGACTAGCGGGGGGAGAGACCCAGTACTTC	CASSFGLAGGETQYF
TRBJ2-7	-	-	TRBV11-1	TGTGCCAGCAGCCGTGAACACGGCTACGAGCAGTACTTC	CASSREHGYEQYF
TRBJ2-1	-	-	TRBV10-2	TGCGCCAGCAGGGCAAAGAATGAGCAGTTCTTC	CASRAKNEQFF
TRBJ1-2	-	-	TRBV5-1	TGCGCCAGCAGCTTGACTCCGGGAGGACTCCCAATCTTC	CASSLTPGGLPIF
TRBJ2-7	TRBD1	-	TRBV6-5	TGTGCCAGCAGTTACTCGTGGACAGGGTTAACCTACGAGCAGTACTTC	CASSYSWTGLTYEQYF
TRBJ2-7	-	-	TRBV2	TGTGCCAGCAGTGCCCTGGCAGGGGATGAGCAGTACTTC	CASSALAGDEQYF
TRBJ2-4	-	-	TRBV18	TGTGCCAGCTCACCGGGCAGGGGAAGGTACTTC	CASSPGRGRYF
TRBJ1-2	-	-	TRBV4-2	TGTGCCAGCAGCCAACGCGGGACCGTCGACTATGGCTACACCTTC	CASSQRGTVDYGYTF
TRBJ2-6	TRBD1	few	TRBV7-9	TGTGCCAGCAGCTCACGGGACAGGGGGCGCCTGGGGGCCAACGTCCTGACTTTC	CASSSRDRGRLGANVLTF
TRBJ1-1	-	-	TRBV28	TGTGCCAGCAGTTTACCCATACGGCAGAACACTGAAGCTTTCTTT	CASSLPIRQNTEAFF